This T cell receptor (beta chain) was found in a study of T cell clonotyping in hematopoietic cell transplantation. Study-wide background: Cytoreduction preceded collection of pretransplant recipient samples. Study results and limitations: Recipient TCR diversity dropped after transplant; expanded clonotypes rose from day 30 to 180. Graft donor and pretransplant recipient Inverse Simpson Index values predicted broader posttransplant TCR diversity.

Sample time point: recipient sample about 28 days before transplant, after cytoreduction. Recipient blood drawn about 28 days pretransplant and days 30, 100, 180 after. TCRdb's table, derived via immunoSEQ multiplex PCR, lists solely in-frame clones and lacks some. Here the sample spans 26,000 or so clones, approximately 82% being singletons. On this clone: Its matching antigen is unknown.

With 2 bases removed from V and 7 bases from J, the gap between germline ends came to 9 bases. In germline, CDR1 is SGHTA, CDR2 FQGNSA. The CDR3 spans 13 residues. This receptor was identified in a man aged 40-55 years with acute myeloid leukemia. Some clones in this sample may be carry-over from other donors' samples. The genes are TRBV7-2 and TRBJ2-1; D is unresolved. The sequences come from peripheral blood mononuclear cells, collected before stem cell transplant. The CDR3 region is CASSLNPENEQFF. CDR3 nucleotide sequence: TGTGCCAGCAGCTTAAATCCCGAGAATGAGCAGTTCTTC.